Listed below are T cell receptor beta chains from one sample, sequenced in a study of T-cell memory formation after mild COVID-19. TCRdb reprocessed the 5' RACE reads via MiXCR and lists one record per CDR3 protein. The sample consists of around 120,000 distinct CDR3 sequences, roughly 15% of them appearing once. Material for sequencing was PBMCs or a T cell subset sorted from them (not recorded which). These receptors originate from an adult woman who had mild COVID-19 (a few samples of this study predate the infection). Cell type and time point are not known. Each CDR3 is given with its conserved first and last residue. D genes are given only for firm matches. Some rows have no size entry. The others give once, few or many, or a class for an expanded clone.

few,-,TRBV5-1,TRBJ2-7,TGCGCCAGCAGCAAGGACGACGAGCAGTACTTC,CASSKDDEQYF
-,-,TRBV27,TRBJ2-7,TGTGCCAGCAGTTTCAGGGGACGCTACGAGCAGTACTTC,CASSFRGRYEQYF
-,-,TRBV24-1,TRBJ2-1,TGTGCCACCAAATCGGGGGTGGGACAGAGCTACAATGAGCAGTTCTTC,CATKSGVGQSYNEQFF
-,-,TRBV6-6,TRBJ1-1,TGTGCCAGCAGTTGGACAGAAATGAACACTGAAGCTTTCTTT,CASSWTEMNTEAFF
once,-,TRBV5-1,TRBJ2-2,TGCGCCAGCAACGTCAAGGACCTCACCGGGGAGCTGTTTTTT,CASNVKDLTGELFF
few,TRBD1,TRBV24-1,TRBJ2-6,TGTGCCACCAGTGACTCGTACGGGACAGCCCTCTCTGGGGCCAACGTCCTGACTTTC,CATSDSYGTALSGANVLTF
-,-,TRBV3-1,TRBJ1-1,TGTGCCAGCAGCCAAATAAGCGGCGGCAATGAAGCTTTCTTT,CASSQISGGNEAFF
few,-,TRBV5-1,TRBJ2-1,TGCGCCAGCAGGTCCCAACTGTCGGTGCATGAGCAGTTCTTC,CASRSQLSVHEQFF
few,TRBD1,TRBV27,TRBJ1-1,TGTGCCAGCAGTTACGACAGGGTCACTGAAGCTTTCTTT,CASSYDRVTEAFF
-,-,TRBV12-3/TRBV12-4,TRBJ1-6,TGTGCCAGCACCGACGGGGGTGTGGGGATTTCACCCCTCCACTTT,CASTDGGVGISPLHF
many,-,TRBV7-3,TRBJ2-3,TGTGCCAGCAGCCTGGGGCAAACAGATACGCAGTATTTT,CASSLGQTDTQYF
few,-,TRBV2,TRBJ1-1,TGTGCCAGCACAGGGGTGAGGACTGAAGCTTTCTTT,CASTGVRTEAFF
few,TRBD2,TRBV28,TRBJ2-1,TGTGCCAGCAGTTTACCTATAGGGACTAGCGGGAGGGTTGAGCAGTTCTTC,CASSLPIGTSGRVEQFF
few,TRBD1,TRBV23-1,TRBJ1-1,TGCGCCAGCAGTCCGGGGACAGGGGGAGTCGCTGAAGCTTTCTTT,CASSPGTGGVAEAFF
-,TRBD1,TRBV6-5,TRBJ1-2,TGTGCCAGCAGTCGAGGACAGGGAACATATGGCTACACCTTC,CASSRGQGTYGYTF
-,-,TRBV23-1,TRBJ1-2,TGCGCCAGCAGAATCATCCCCAGGGATGGCTACACCTTC,CASRIIPRDGYTF
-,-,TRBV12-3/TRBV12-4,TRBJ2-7,TGTGCCAGCAGCCCCCCGGGTGGCATTCTCTACGAGCAGTACTTC,CASSPPGGILYEQYF